This record covers a single T cell receptor beta chain. The antigen is not known. Without the conserved terminal phenylalanine or tryptophan, this CDR3 likely stems from a read error. The sample comes from a study of vaccination and CD4 T cells after COVID-19. Across the study: Post-COVID draws followed diagnosis by a median about 100 days (range 35 to 161). Median time from second vaccine dose to sampling was around 72 days (14 to 241). Researchers treated cells with overlapping spike peptides taken from SARS-CoV-2, HCoV-NL63, HCoV-OC43 and HCoV-229E.

Study results and limitations: A comparatively limited set of convalescent patients was examined, with no early post-infection timepoints.

The treatment was: roughly 10-day PBMC culture with coronavirus spike peptide pools or control peptides (ViraFEST assay). The study sequenced cultured CD4+ T cell DNA using the Oncomine TCR Beta short-read assay. TCRdb re-called the PCR reads through MiXCR, storing one row per CDR3 protein. In the table there are some 12,000 distinct CDR3 sequences, 65% of which are singletons. Germline CDR1 and CDR2: SGHVS and FNYEAQ. V lost 1 base and J lost 3, with 13 bases in between. This CDR3 contains 15 residues. The clonotype comes from a human donor who had recovered from COVID-19. The source material was CD4+ T cells from blood, cultured in vitro, sampled before SARS-CoV-2 vaccination. The chain combines TRBV7-6 with TRBJ2-7; D is undetermined. The CDR3 reads CASSLGEYANYEQYL. CDR3 sequence (DNA): TGTGCCAGCAGCTTAGGCGAATACGCGAACTACGAGCAGTACCTC.